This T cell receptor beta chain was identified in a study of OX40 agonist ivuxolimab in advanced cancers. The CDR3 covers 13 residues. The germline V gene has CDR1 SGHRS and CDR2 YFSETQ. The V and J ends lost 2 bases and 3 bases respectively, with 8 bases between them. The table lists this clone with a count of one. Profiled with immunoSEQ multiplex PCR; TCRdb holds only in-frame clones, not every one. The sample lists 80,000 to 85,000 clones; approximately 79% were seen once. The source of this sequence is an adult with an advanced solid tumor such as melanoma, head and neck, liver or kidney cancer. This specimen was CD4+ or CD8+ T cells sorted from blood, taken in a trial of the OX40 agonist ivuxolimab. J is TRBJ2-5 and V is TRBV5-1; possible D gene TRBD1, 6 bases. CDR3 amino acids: CASSFRTEETQYF. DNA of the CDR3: TGCGCCAGCAGCTTCAGGACAGAAGAGACCCAGTACTTC.